The clone carrying this TCR beta chain was observed a few times. What it binds is unknown. TCRdb ran MiXCR on the 5' RACE reads and lists one entry per CDR3 protein. The sample holds 120,000 or so distinct CDR3 sequences, more than 15% seen once. This sample stems from a study of T-cell memory formation after mild COVID-19. Study findings and constraints: There was a balanced CD4/CD8 profile in clones contracting day 15 to 85, and later expanders leaned CD4+.

This CDR3 contains 14 residues. V shed 5 bases, J shed 3 bases, and the junction held 4 bases outside the gene matches. The rearrangement joins TRBV12-3 or TRBV12-4 to TRBJ1-5, with 7 positions matching TRBD1. The sequenced material came from PBMCs or a T cell subset sorted from them (not recorded which). The sequence came from a man aged 18 to 35 who had mild COVID-19 (a few samples of this study predate the infection). Cell type and time point are not known. The CDR3 DNA follows: TGTGCCAGCAGTCGGGACAGTTCCAATCAGCCCCAGCATTTT. Amino acid sequence: CASSRDSSNQPQHF.